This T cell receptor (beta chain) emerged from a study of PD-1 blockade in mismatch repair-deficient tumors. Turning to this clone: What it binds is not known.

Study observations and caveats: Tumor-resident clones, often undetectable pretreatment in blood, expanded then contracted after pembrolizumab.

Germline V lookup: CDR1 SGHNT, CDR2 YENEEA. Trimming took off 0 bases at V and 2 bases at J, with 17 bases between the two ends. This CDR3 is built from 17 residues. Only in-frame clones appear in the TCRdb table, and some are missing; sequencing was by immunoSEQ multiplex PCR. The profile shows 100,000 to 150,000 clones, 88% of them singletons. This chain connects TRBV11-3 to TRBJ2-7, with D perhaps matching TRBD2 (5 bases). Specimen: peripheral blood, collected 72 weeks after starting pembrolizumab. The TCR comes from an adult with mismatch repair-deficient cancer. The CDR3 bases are TGTGCCAGCAGCTTAGACCCTAGCCCCCTGAGGGCCTACGAGCAGTACTTC. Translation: CASSLDPSPLRAYEQYF.